The sequence of this T cell receptor beta chain was determined in a study of T cell responses to AZD1222 COVID-19 vaccine. Sequencing was performed with immunoSEQ multiplex PCR; in TCRdb, only in-frame clones are kept and a portion is missing. The table records about 59,000 clones, less than 90% of them present only once. On this clone itself: Its target is not known.

Deletions cut 0 bases from V and 7 bases from J, with 14 bases between. Per the germline V gene, CDR1 is MRHNA and CDR2 is SNTAGT. The length of the CDR3 is 15 residues. Whole-study findings and limits: It was only six AZD1222 recipients who were seropositive at baseline. Only after the peak T cell response were repertoires sampled. With two AZD1222 doses given, Spike-specific TCR breadth and depth both rose. Clonal diversity may have been underestimated in mostly white British donors.

The chain links TRBV6-4 to TRBJ2-3, with D possibly being TRBD2 (7 bases). The clonotype comes from an adult in good health. The sample consisted of peripheral blood, taken on day 0 of AZD1222 vaccination. The CDR3 sequence is CASSDSRGGANTQYF. The CDR3 coding sequence is TGTGCCAGCAGTGACTCGAGAGGGGGGGCAAATACGCAGTATTTT.